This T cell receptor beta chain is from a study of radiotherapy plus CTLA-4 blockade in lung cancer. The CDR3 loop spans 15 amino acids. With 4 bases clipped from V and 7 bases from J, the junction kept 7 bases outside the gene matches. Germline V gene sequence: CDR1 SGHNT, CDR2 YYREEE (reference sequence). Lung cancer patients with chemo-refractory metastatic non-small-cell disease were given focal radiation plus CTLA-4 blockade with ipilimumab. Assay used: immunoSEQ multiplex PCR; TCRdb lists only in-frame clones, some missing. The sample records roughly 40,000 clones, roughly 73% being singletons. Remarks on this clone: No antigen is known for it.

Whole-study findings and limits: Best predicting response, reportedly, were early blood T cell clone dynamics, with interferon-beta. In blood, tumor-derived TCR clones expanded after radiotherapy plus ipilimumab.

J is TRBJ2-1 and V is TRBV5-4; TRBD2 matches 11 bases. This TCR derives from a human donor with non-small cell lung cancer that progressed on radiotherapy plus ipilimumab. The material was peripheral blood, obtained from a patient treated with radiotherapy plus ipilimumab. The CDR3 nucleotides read TGTGCCAGCAGCCCTGGACTAGCGGGCGGGAATGAGCAGTTCTTC. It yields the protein CASSPGLAGGNEQFF.